The entry that follows covers one T cell receptor beta chain sequence. The specificity of this receptor is unknown. The input lacks base qualities; no much larger clone sits a single base away. The Qiagen DNeasy kit was used to extract genomic DNA both from unsorted PBMCs and from the negatively selected CD4+ and CD8+ fractions. TCR beta CDR3 regions were amplified by immunoSEQ multiplex PCR using primers annealing to V and J segments. A synthetic immune receptor repertoire was used to minimize amplification bias, and any remaining bias was removed computationally after sequencing. The study's processing was this. Repertoire diversity was quantified as the Shannon entropy index using custom Python scripts. Unsorted, CD4+ and CD8+ repertoires were analyzed separately, except for combined analyses in which CD4+ and CD8+ sequences were merged in silico. Clonal expansion was defined as a frequency increase of at least 2-fold after treatment compared with C1D1, and clones undetected at baseline were assigned a pseudocount of 0.5. Singleton clones were defined as clones with 0 or 1 copy at C1D1, and non-singleton clones were defined as clones with 2 or more copies. Clones expanded in unsorted samples were annotated as CD4+, CD8+ or unknown by matching protein sequences in sorted samples from the same patient. Wilcoxon tests were applied to paired samples to test diversity changes from C1D1 to C4D1. The table was pulled from immuneACCESS by TCRdb, which kept in-frame rearrangements only. Such tables lose some clones; where checked, under half of the loss comes from unresolved V genes, and the rest has no known cause. V and J calls plus clone size are reproduced from that table; the DNA served to infer D and trimming. The sample data list 11,000 to 15,000 clones, and roughly 77% of these were observed just once. The ten biggest clones cover around 22% of the sample.

The sample is drawn from a study of PD-1 blockade in classical Hodgkin lymphoma (dated by TCRdb to about 2020). Regarding the complete study: Nivolumab dosing was 3 mg/kg intravenously every 2 weeks, continuing until either disease progression or unacceptable toxicity. The study used CyTOF and TCR beta sequencing to define a peripheral blood immune signature of response to PD-1 blockade in classical Hodgkin lymphoma. What the study reported, not specific to this receptor: Diversity was lower in patients who began nivolumab less than 1 year after ASCT, so these patients were left out of later analyses to avoid confounding by immune reconstitution. Among trial patients, those achieving complete response had baseline diversity similar to that of newly diagnosed patients, while diversity was significantly lower in partial responders and progressors. A significant rise by C4D1 was seen in CD4+ but not CD8+ TCR diversity (p=0.0027 vs p=0.16), with the rise being most apparent in complete responders (p=0.02). Baseline TCR diversity was reported as lower in newly diagnosed patients than in healthy donors, and lower still in relapsed/refractory patients. The study was limited to a single clinical trial cohort, and causes of repertoire differences, possibly disease activity or prior therapy, remained undefined.

V loses 0 bases at its end and J loses 0 bases; junction bases beyond the gene matches: 4. There are 16 amino acids in the CDR3, from cysteine to phenylalanine inclusive. The retained sequence is limited to the CDR3, 48 bases, with the frame set at the first base. The germline V gene gives CDR1 as SGDLS and CDR2 as YYNGEE. According to the study, the label for this sample's time point signals: cycle 1 day 1 (C1D1), immediately before nivolumab initiation. Every trial patient had relapsed after autologous stem cell transplantation, and cohorts A, B and C differed in prior brentuximab vedotin exposure. A total of roughly 57 patients with relapsed/refractory classical Hodgkin lymphoma made up the trial cohort, and each patient's best overall response was complete response, partial response or progressive disease. Trial patients were treated with single-agent nivolumab in the multi-cohort phase II CheckMate 205 trial. An independent review committee assessed best overall response using the 2007 International Working Group response criteria. Trial PBMCs were collected immediately before nivolumab initiation (C1D1) and during therapy at cycle 2 day 1 and cycle 4 day 1. Peripheral blood was collected in 8 mL Vacutainer Cell Preparation Tubes, from which PBMCs were isolated by centrifugation and then cryopreserved.

The chain is assembled from TRBV9 and TRBJ1-2; 8 bases in the junction line up with TRBD1. This receptor was identified in a human donor with classical Hodgkin lymphoma. Sequencing used peripheral blood mononuclear cells (PBMCs), obtained at baseline. The CDR3 here reads CASSVVQGAPNYGYTF. The nucleotide sequence reads TGTGCCAGCAGCGTAGTTCAGGGGGCGCCTAACTATGGCTACACCTTC.